The T cell receptor beta chain described here comes from a study of human T cells and chemical hapten exposure. Study overall: Scalp application of diphenylcyclopropenone was performed weekly in patients across the entire approximately 24-week study. Study-wide points: TCRs at a frequency above 1 in 1000 stayed unchanged with DPC sensitization.

TCRdb recomputed calls from the RACE reads with MiXCR, one row per CDR3 protein. This sample has nearly 350,000 distinct CDR3 sequences; approximately 6.3% occur once, and the top ten carry 7.5% to 9%. A word on this clonotype: Its antigen remains unknown.

Described time point: patch test 1, 2 weeks after DPC sensitization. Treatment given: therapeutic diphenylcyclopropenone sensitization with weekly scalp DPC. Ahead of applying each patch test, blood was sampled. It was unfractionated whole blood from which total RNA was extracted. The receptor comes from a woman under 30 with alopecia areata. Some clones in this sample may be carry-over from other donors' samples. The input for sequencing was whole blood, taken in connection with sensitization to the hapten diphenylcyclopropenone (DPC).

CDR3 protein: CSALTVYGYTF. The CDR3 DNA is TGCAGTGCCTTGACGGTCTATGGCTACACCTTC. The chain combines TRBV20-1 with TRBJ1-2; unclear D gene. The CDR3 is made up of 11 amino acids. Germline V lookup: CDR1 DFQATT, CDR2 SNEGSKA (reference sequence). Trimming took off 6 bases at V and 4 bases at J, with 9 bases between the two ends.